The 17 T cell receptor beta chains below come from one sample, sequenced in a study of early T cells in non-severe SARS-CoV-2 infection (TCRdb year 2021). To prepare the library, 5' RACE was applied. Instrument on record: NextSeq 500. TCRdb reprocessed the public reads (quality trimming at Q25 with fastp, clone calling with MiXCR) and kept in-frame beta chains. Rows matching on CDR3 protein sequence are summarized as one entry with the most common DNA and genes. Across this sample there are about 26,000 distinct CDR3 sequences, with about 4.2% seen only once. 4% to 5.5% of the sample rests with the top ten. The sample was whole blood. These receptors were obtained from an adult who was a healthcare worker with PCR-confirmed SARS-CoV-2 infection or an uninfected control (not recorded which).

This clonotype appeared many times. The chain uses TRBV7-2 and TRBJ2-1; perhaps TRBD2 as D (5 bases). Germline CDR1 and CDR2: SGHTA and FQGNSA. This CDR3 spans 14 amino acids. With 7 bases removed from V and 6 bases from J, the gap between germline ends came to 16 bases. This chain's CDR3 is CASITFQRPNEQFF. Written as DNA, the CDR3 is TGTGCCAGCATCACTTTCCAGCGGCCCAATGAGCAGTTCTTC.

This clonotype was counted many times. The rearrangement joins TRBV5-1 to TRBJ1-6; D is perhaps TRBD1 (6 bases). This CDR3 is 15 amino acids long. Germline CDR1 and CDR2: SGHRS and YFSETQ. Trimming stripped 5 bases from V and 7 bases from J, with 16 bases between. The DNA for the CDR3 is TGCGCCAGCAGTCTACAGGGTCAGATAAATTCACCCCTCCACTTT. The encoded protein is CASSLQGQINSPLHF.

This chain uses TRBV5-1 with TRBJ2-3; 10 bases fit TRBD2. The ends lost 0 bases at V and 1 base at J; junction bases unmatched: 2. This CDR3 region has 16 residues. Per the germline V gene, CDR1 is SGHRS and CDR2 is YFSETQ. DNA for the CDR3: TGCGCCAGCAGCTTGGCCGGGACTAGCGGCACAGATACGCAGTATTTT. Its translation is CASSLAGTSGTDTQYF.

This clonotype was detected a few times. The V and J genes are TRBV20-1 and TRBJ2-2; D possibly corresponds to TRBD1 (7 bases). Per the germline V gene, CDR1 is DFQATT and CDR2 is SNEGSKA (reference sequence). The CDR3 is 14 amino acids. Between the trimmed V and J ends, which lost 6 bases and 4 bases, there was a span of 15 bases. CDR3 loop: CSATRQGGTGELFF. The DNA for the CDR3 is TGCAGTGCAACACGGCAGGGGGGCACCGGGGAGCTGTTTTTT.

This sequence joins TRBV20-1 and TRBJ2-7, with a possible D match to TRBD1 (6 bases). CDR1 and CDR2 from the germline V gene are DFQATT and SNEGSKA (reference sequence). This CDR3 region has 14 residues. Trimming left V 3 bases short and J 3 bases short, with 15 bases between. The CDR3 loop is CSARDSRGIYEQYF. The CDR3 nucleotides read TGCAGTGCTAGGGACTCCAGGGGCATCTACGAGCAGTACTTC.

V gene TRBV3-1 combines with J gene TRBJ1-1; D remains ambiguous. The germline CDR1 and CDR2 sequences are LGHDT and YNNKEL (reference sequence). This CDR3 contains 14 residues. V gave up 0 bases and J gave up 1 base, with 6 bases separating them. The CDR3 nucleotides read TGTGCCAGCAGCCAAGAGTTACGGAACACTGAAGCTTTCTTT. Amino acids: CASSQELRNTEAFF.

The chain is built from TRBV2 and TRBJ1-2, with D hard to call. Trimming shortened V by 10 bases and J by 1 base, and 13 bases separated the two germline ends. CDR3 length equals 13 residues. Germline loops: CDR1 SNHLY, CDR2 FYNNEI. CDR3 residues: CAISRRDNYGYTF. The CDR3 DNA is TGTGCCATCTCCCGGCGAGATAACTATGGCTACACCTTC. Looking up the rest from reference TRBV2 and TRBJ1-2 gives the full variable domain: EPEVTQTPSHQVTQMGQEVILRCVPISNHLYFYWYRQILGQKVEFLVSFYNNEISEKSEIFDDQFSVERPDGSNFTLKIRSTKLEDSAMYFCAISRRDNYGYTFGSGTRLTVV.

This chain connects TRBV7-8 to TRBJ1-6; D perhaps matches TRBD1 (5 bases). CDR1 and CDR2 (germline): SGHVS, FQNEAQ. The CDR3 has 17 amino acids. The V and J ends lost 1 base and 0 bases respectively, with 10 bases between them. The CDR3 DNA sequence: TGTGCCAGCAGCTTAGTGATGGACATCTCCTATAATTCACCCCTCCACTTT. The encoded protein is CASSLVMDISYNSPLHF.

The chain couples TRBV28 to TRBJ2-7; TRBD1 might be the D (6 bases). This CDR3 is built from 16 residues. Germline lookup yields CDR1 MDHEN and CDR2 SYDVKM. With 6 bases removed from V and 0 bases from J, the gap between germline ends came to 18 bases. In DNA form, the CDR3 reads TGTGCCAGCAGGGGGCCCACGGGACATACCTCCTACGAGCAGTACTTC. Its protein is CASRGPTGHTSYEQYF.

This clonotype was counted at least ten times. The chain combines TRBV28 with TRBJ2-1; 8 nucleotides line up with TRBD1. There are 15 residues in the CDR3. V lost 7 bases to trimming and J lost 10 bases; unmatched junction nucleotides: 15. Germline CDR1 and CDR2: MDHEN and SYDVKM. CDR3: CASTTHRGTRGEQFF. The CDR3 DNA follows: TGTGCCAGCACCACGCACAGGGGGACCCGGGGAGAGCAGTTCTTC.

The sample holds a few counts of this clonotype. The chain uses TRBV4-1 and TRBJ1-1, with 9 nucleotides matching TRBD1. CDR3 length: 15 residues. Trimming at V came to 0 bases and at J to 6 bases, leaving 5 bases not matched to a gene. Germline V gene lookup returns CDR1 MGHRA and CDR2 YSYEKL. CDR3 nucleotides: TGCGCCAGCAGCCAAGAGGGACAGGGTACCCCTGAAGCTTTCTTT. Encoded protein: CASSQEGQGTPEAFF.

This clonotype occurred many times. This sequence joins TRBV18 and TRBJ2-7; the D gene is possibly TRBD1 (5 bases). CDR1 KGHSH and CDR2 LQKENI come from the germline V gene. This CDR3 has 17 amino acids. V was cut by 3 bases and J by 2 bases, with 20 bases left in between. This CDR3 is CASSPPLTAMVPYEQYF. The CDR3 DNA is TGTGCCAGCTCACCGCCCCTGACAGCTATGGTACCCTACGAGCAGTACTTC. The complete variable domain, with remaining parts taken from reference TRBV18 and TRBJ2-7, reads NAGVMQNPRHLVRRRGQEARLRCSPMKGHSHVYWYRQLPEEGLKFMVYLQKENIIDESGMPKERFSAEFPKEGPSILRIQQVVRGDSAAYFCASSPPLTAMVPYEQYFGPGTRLTVT.

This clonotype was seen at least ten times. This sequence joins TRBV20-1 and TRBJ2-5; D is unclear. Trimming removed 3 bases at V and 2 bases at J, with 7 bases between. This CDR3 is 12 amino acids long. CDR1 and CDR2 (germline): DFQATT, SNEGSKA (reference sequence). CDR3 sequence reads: CSARGQQETQYF. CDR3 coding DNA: TGCAGTGCTAGGGGTCAGCAAGAGACCCAGTACTTC.

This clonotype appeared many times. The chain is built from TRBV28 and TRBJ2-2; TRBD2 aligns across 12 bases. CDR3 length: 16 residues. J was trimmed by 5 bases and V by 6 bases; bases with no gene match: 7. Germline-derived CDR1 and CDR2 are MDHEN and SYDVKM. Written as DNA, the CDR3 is TGTGCCAGCAGCCTAGCGGGAGGGCCAGATACCGGGGAGCTGTTTTTT. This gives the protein CASSLAGGPDTGELFF.

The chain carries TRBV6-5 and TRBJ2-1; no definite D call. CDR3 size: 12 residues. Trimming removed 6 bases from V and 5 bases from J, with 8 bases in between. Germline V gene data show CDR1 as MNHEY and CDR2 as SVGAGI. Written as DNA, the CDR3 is TGTGCCAGCAGACTGCCAAACAATGAGCAGTTCTTC. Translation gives CASRLPNNEQFF.

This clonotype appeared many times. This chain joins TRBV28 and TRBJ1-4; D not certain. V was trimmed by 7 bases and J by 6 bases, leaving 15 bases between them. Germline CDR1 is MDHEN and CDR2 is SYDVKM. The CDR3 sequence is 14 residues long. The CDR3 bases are TGTGCCAGCACCGACGGGGTTGTGGATGAAAAACTGTTTTTT. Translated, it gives CASTDGVVDEKLFF.

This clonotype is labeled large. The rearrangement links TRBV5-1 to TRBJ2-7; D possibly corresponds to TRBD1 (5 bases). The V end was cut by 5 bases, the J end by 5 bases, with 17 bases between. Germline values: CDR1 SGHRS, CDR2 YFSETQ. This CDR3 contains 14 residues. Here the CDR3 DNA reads TGCGCCAGCAGGAGGATAGGGGATGTGCACGAGCAGTACTTC. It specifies CASRRIGDVHEQYF.